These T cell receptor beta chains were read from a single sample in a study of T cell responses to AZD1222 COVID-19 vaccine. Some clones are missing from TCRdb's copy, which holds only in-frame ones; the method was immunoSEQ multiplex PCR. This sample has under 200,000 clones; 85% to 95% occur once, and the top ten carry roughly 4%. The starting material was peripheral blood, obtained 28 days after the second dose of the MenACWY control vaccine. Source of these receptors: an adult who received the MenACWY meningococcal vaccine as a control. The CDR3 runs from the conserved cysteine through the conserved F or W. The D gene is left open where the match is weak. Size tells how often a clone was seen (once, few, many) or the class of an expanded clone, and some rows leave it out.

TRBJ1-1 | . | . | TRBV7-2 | TGTGCCAGCAGCTCGGACGGCCCTTTTGAAGCTTTCTTT | CASSSDGPFEAFF
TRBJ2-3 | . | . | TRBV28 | TGTGCCAGCAGTTTATTCGGGACTTACTTCATCACAGATACGCAGTATTTT | CASSLFGTYFITDTQYF
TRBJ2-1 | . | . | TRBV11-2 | TGTGCCAGCAGCGACGGGACTTTGAATGAGCAGTTCTTC | CASSDGTLNEQFF
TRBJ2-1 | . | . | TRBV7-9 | TGTGCCAGCAGCTTAATCCGAGGCGGTGAGCAGTTCTTC | CASSLIRGGEQFF
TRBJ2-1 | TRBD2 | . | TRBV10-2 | TGCGCCAGCAGTGTCTCAGCGGGAGCCCAGGATGAGCAGTTCTTC | CASSVSAGAQDEQFF
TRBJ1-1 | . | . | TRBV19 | TGTGCCAGTAGTATCCGGGCCCAAAGGAGTACTGAAGCTTTCTTT | CASSIRAQRSTEAFF
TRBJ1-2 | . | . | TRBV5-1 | TGCGCCAGCAGCCGGGTTGCGGGGGCGGGGACGGCTGGCTACACCTTC | CASSRVAGAGTAGYTF
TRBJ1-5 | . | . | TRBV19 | TGTGCCAGTAGATCAAGCAATCAGCCCCAGCATTTT | CASRSSNQPQHF
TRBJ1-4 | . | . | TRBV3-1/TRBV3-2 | TGTGCCAGCAGCCACGCATTAGGACCCAGGGCGGGTGAAAAACTGTTTTTT | CASSHALGPRAGEKLFF
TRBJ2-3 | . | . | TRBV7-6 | TGTGCCAGCAGGGACGGGGTGACAGATACGCAGTATTTT | CASRDGVTDTQYF
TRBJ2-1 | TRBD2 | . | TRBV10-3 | TGTGCCACGCACCGGACTAGCTCGGGAGATGGGAAGAATGAGCAGTTCTTC | CATHRTSSGDGKNEQFF
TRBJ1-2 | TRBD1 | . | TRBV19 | TGTGCCAGTAGTACCACCGGGACAGCACTCAACTATGGCTACACCTTC | CASSTTGTALNYGYTF
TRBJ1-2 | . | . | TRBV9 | TGTGCCAGCAGCTCGCGGACGAGGCACACCTTC | CASSSRTRHTF
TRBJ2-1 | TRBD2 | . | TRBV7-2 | TGTGCCAGCAGCTTTTTAATGACTAGCGGGAGTAAGAATGAGCAGTTCTTC | CASSFLMTSGSKNEQFF
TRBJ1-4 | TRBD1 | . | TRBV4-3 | TGCGCCAGCAGCCAAGATCTAGGACAGGGAGTTTCGGCGAGTGAAAAACTGTTTTTT | CASSQDLGQGVSASEKLFF
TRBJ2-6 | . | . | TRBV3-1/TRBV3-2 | TGTGCCAGCAGACGAAAACTAGCCGCTGGGGCCAACGTCCTGACTTTC | CASRRKLAAGANVLTF
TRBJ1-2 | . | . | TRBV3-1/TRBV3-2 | TGTGCCAGCAGCCAAGATTTCCAGTCTTATGGCTACACCTTC | CASSQDFQSYGYTF
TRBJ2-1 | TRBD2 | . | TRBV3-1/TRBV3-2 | TGTGCCAGCAGCTATGGGACTAGCGGGAGAATCGAGCAGTTCTTC | CASSYGTSGRIEQFF
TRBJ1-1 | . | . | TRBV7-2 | TGTGCCAGCAGCTCCGTGGGGGGGGTGAACACTGAAGCTTTCTTT | CASSSVGGVNTEAFF
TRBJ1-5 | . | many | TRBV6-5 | TGTGCCAGCAGTTACGGGGCGGGCAATCAGCCCCAGCATTTT | CASSYGAGNQPQHF
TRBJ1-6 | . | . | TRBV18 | TGTGCCAGCACAGAGGCACAGGGCGGGAGTTCACCCCTCCACTTT | CASTEAQGGSSPLHF
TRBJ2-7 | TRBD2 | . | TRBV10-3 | TGTGCCACAACTCCTGGACTAGCGGGATTTGGGTCCTACGAGCAGTACTTC | CATTPGLAGFGSYEQYF
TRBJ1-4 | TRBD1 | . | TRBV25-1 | TGTGCCAGCAGTGAATCCTTGGACAGGGGGGGTGAAAAACTGTTTTTT | CASSESLDRGGEKLFF
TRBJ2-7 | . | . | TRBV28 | TGTGCCAGCAGCCAACCCGGGGGCGGCGGTCCCTACGAGCAGTACTTC | CASSQPGGGGPYEQYF
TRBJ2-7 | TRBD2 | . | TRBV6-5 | TGTGCCAGCAGTTACTCGGGGACTAGCGGGAGCGGGGAGCAGTACTTC | CASSYSGTSGSGEQYF
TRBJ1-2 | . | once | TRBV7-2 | TGTGCCAGCAGCTCGACAGGAGGAACTTCGGCCGGCTACACCTTC | CASSSTGGTSAGYTF
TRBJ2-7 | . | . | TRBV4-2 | TGTGCCAGCAGCCAAGAATTAACAGATTCCTACGAGCAGTACTTC | CASSQELTDSYEQYF
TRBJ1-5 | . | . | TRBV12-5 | TGTGCTAGTGGTTTTGGTTTGGCCAATCAGCCCCAGCATTTT | CASGFGLANQPQHF
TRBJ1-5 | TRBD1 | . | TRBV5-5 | TGTGCCAGCAGCTTGGACAGGGGAAGAAGCAATCAGCCCCAGCATTTT | CASSLDRGRSNQPQHF
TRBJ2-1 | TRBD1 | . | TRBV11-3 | TGTGCCAGCAACCCTGGGGACAGGGAGGATGAGCAGTTCTTC | CASNPGDREDEQFF
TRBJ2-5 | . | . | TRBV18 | TGTGCCAGCTCACCGGGACTCCAAGAGACCCAGTACTTC | CASSPGLQETQYF
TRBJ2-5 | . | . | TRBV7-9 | TGTGCCAGCAGCTTCGGGCTCCCCATGGGACAAGAGACCCAGTACTTC | CASSFGLPMGQETQYF
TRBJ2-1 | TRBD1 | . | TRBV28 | TGTGCCAGCAGTTTCCCCCGCGACAGGGCCTACAATGAGCAGTTCTTC | CASSFPRDRAYNEQFF
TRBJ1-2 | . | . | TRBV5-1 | TGCGCCAGCAGTCACGGGGACGGCTACACCTTC | CASSHGDGYTF
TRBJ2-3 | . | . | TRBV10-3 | TGTGCCATCACCAAGACCGGGACCAGCACAGATACGCAGTATTTT | CAITKTGTSTDTQYF
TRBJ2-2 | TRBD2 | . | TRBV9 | TGTGCCAGCAGCGCCGTAGCAGGCGCGGGAGCGCCGGAGCTGTTTTTT | CASSAVAGAGAPELFF
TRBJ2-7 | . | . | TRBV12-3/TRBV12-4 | TGTGCCTCAGGGGCGGGGGTGGCCTACGAGCAGTACTTC | CASGAGVAYEQYF
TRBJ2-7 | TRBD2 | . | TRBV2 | TGTGCCAGCAGTGAGCGGGGACTAGTTGCGTCCTACGAGCAGTACTTC | CASSERGLVASYEQYF
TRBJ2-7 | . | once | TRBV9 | TGTGCCAGCAGCGCCGACTTGAACGAGCAGTACTTC | CASSADLNEQYF
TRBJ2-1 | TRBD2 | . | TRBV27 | TGTGCCAGCAGTTTATTTCTAGCGGGAGGGCACAATGAGCAGTTCTTC | CASSLFLAGGHNEQFF
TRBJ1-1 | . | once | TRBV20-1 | TGCAGTGCTAGTCGTAGTCAGAACACTGAAGCTTTCTTT | CSASRSQNTEAFF